The 15 T cell receptor beta chains reported below all come from one sample, sequenced in a study of shared clonotypes between healthy human individuals. Sequencing was performed with immunoSEQ multiplex PCR; in TCRdb, only in-frame clones are kept and a portion is missing. Among about 1.5 million clones listed, 95% to 99% were seen once. The sample was naive CD4+ T cells sorted from blood. This sample's subset: CD45RA+ positively selected. Source of these receptors: a man aged 25 to 40 in good health.

CDR3 in amino acids: CASRLGSDSSYEQYF. DNA of the CDR3: TGCGCCAGCAGACTGGGGTCCGATAGCTCCTACGAGCAGTACTTC. This chain links TRBV5-1 with TRBJ2-7, with D uncertain. The V end was cut by 5 bases, the J end by 0 bases, with 15 bases between. This CDR3 spans 15 amino acids. Germline lookup yields CDR1 SGHRS and CDR2 YFSETQ.

This clone occurred once. The chain is built from TRBV10-3 and TRBJ2-7; TRBD1 aligns across 9 bases. In germline, CDR1 is ENHRY, CDR2 SYGVKD. V dropped 2 bases and J dropped 4; count of bases not matched to a gene: 9. The CDR3 has 16 residues. CDR3 nucleotides: TGTGCCATCAGTGAGCGTGCGGGACAGGGACTGTACGAGCAGTACTTC. This sequence encodes CAISERAGQGLYEQYF.

This sequence joins TRBV13 and TRBJ2-3; 7 bases are shared with TRBD2. J gave up 5 bases and V 2 bases, and 7 bases lay outside the gene matches. Looked up from germline, CDR1 is PRHDT and CDR2 is FYEKMQ (reference sequence). CDR3 length: 15 residues. CDR3 loop: CASSLLGREEDTQYF. CDR3 bases: TGTGCCAGCAGCTTATTAGGCCGGGAGGAAGATACGCAGTATTTT.

The rearrangement links TRBV27 to TRBJ1-5; D unresolved. The V end lost 1 base, the J end lost 7 bases, and 11 bases lay between the germline ends. Germline V gene lookup returns CDR1 MNHEY and CDR2 SMNVEV (reference sequence). There are 14 residues in the CDR3. The CDR3 DNA is TGTGCCAGCAGTTTATTAGGAGGGCGCCAGCCCCAGCATTTT. Translating it yields CASSLLGGRQPQHF.

The rearrangement joins TRBV6-5 to TRBJ1-1; a weak D match, TRBD1 (6 bases). The V and J ends lost 4 bases and 5 bases respectively, with 20 bases between them. Looked up from germline, CDR1 is MNHEY and CDR2 is SVGAGI. The CDR3 spans 16 residues. The CDR3 DNA is TGTGCCAGCAGTTCCCGGAACAGGGTTGAGAGGACTGAAGCTTTCTTT. Its protein product is CASSSRNRVERTEAFF.

This rearrangement joins TRBV18 to TRBJ2-3; TRBD2 matches 9 bases. In germline, CDR1 is KGHSH, CDR2 LQKENI. V trimming: 3 bases; J trimming: 2 bases; junction bases outside the gene matches: 3. The CDR3 extends over 15 amino acids. CDR3 sequence (DNA): TGTGCCAGCTCACCGGTAGCGGGAGTCACAGATACGCAGTATTTT. Its translation: CASSPVAGVTDTQYF.

In its sample, this clone was seen once. The chain couples TRBV11-2 to TRBJ1-4, with D maybe TRBD1 (6 bases). V gave up 1 base and J gave up 0 bases, with 12 bases separating them. The CDR3 has 17 residues. The germline V gene has CDR1 SGHAT and CDR2 FQNNGV. The CDR3 nucleotides are TGTGCCAGCAGCTTAGCCCGACAGGCCGCAACTAATGAAAAACTGTTTTTT. Its protein product is CASSLARQAATNEKLFF.

The chain links TRBV5-1 to TRBJ1-1; TRBD1 matches at 7 bases. This CDR3 is 16 amino acids long. V was pared by 1 base and J by 1 base, with 7 bases of the junction left unmatched. The germline V gene encodes CDR1 SGHRS and CDR2 YFSETQ. CDR3 sequence reads: CASSLTHTGANTEAFF. DNA for the CDR3: TGCGCCAGCAGCTTGACTCACACAGGGGCGAACACTGAAGCTTTCTTT.

The genes are TRBV18 and TRBJ2-7; 13 nucleotides match TRBD2. CDR3 length: 17 amino acids. Per the germline V gene, CDR1 is KGHSH and CDR2 is LQKENI. V dropped 3 bases and J dropped 4; count of bases not matched to a gene: 9. DNA of the CDR3: TGTGCCAGCTCACCGATCTCAGGGACTAGCGGGAAATACGAGCAGTACTTC. Protein: CASSPISGTSGKYEQYF.

J is TRBJ2-1 and V is TRBV4-2; D call uncertain. This CDR3 contains 13 residues. Trimming removed 3 bases from V and 5 bases from J, with 8 bases in between. Per germline, CDR1 LGHNA and CDR2 YNFKEQ. CDR3 amino acids: CASSHTSDNEQFF. The CDR3 region has the DNA TGTGCCAGCAGCCATACGTCCGACAATGAGCAGTTCTTC.

This chain uses TRBV18 with TRBJ2-5; unclear D gene. Trimming pared 3 bases from V and 3 bases from J, leaving 11 bases between. Germline CDR1 reads KGHSH; CDR2 reads LQKENI. The CDR3 totals 14 residues. The CDR3 loop is CASSPLADKETQYF. The CDR3 nucleotides are TGTGCCAGCTCACCTTTGGCAGATAAAGAGACCCAGTACTTC.

This chain joins TRBV28 and TRBJ2-3, with D possibly TRBD2 on 6 matching bases. CDR3 length: 15 amino acids. Germline CDR1 reads MDHEN; CDR2 reads SYDVKM. V lost 2 bases to trimming and J lost 9 bases, with 18 bases between them. The CDR3 DNA sequence: TGTGCCAGCAGTTTACGGGTGGGCGGGAAGCCGACGCAGTATTTT. Amino acid sequence: CASSLRVGGKPTQYF.

Points on this clone: This specimen includes other DNA sequences encoding the same CDR3. The J gene is TRBJ1-2, the V gene TRBV28; D gene uncertain. Germline assignment: CDR1 MDHEN and CDR2 SYDVKM. V shed 3 bases and J shed 2 bases, with 7 bases lying between them. The CDR3 has 13 amino acids. The CDR3 protein is CASSFRGNYGYTF. CDR3 coding DNA: TGTGCCAGCAGTTTCCGAGGGAACTATGGCTACACCTTC.

The chain uses TRBV7-9 and TRBJ2-7; TRBD1 matches 9 bases. This CDR3 is 15 amino acids long. V lost 4 bases and J lost 0; bases outside the gene matches: 4. Looked up from germline, CDR1 is SEHNR and CDR2 is FQNEAQ (reference sequence). DNA of the CDR3: TGTGCCAGCAGCTGGACAGGGGACGTCTCCTACGAGCAGTACTTC. Translating it yields CASSWTGDVSYEQYF.

V is TRBV27 and J is TRBJ2-3; 9 bases fit TRBD1. V lost 7 bases to trimming and J lost 8 bases; unmatched junction nucleotides: 7. The germline gives CDR1 MNHEY, CDR2 SMNVEV (reference sequence). The CDR3 is 13 amino acids. CDR3 DNA sequence: TGTGCCAGCATCGACAGGGGGTCGGTTACGCAGTATTTT. Protein sequence: CASIDRGSVTQYF.